Each of the 20 T cell receptor beta chains below was sequenced from the same sample in a study of read filtering for tumor transcriptome and immune sequencing. The library was built from about 370 ng RNA with molecular barcoded adaptors for alpha/delta and beta/gamma chains. TCRdb ran MiXCR on the reads and lists one entry per CDR3 protein. The sample has some 80,000 distinct CDR3 sequences, over 9% seen once. The specimen was a population of CD138-negative cells sorted from bone marrow. The receptors were gathered from a donor older than 35 with multiple myeloma.

Regarding this clonotype: A read error may explain this, as a much larger clone is one base away. The V and J genes are TRBV12-3 or TRBV12-4 and TRBJ2-3; D uncertain. The CDR3 is 16 residues long. V was trimmed by 5 bases and J by 5 bases, leaving 20 bases between them. CDR3 DNA sequence: TGTGCCAGCAGTGGAAAGCAGGAGAGTTGGGAAGATACGCAGTATTTT. It encodes CASSGKQESWEDTQYF.

This clonotype has ten or more counts. The gene calls are TRBV30 and TRBJ2-6; D ambiguous. Germline V CDR1 and CDR2: GTSNPN, SVGIG (reference sequence). This CDR3 is 14 amino acids long. V was clipped by 3 bases and J by 2 bases, with 8 bases between them. DNA of the CDR3: TGTGCCTGGAGCACGAGTACTGGGGCCAACGTCCTGACTTTC. This encodes CAWSTSTGANVLTF.

In this sample, this clonotype is medium-sized. This chain connects TRBV24-1 to TRBJ1-1, with a possible D match to TRBD1 (6 bases). This CDR3 spans 15 amino acids. The V end lost 5 bases, the J end lost 5 bases, and 17 bases lay between the germline ends. Germline V gene data show CDR1 as KGHDR and CDR2 as SFDVKD. Written as DNA, the CDR3 is TGTGCCACCAGTGCCTCTTCGGGGGGCAATACTGAAGCTTTCTTT. Amino acid sequence: CATSASSGGNTEAFF.

This clonotype was seen a handful of times. The V and J genes are TRBV24-1 and TRBJ2-1, with D perhaps assigned TRBD1 or TRBD2 (5 bases each). Germline loops: CDR1 KGHDR, CDR2 SFDVKD. The CDR3 totals 15 residues. Trimming cost V 5 bases and J 6 bases, with 16 bases left between them. The chain's CDR3 is CATSGPGLQANEQFF. CDR3 nucleotides: TGTGCCACCAGTGGTCCGGGGCTCCAAGCCAATGAGCAGTTCTTC.

This clonotype was recorded many times. This rearrangement joins TRBV11-1 to TRBJ2-5, with no clear D. CDR3 length equals 15 residues. The germline V gene encodes CDR1 SGHAT and CDR2 FQDESV (reference sequence). V was shortened by 0 bases and J by 4 bases, with 12 bases between the two germline ends. CDR3 sequence: CASSLAGHRGETQYF. CDR3 DNA sequence: TGTGCCAGCAGCTTAGCAGGGCATCGCGGAGAGACCCAGTACTTC.

Remarks on this clonotype: Sequence at one end of the junction differs from germline and may be a read error. The rearrangement joins TRBV7-9 to TRBJ2-3; D unclear. CDR1 and CDR2 from the germline V gene are SEHNR and FQNEAQ (reference sequence). This CDR3 contains 12 residues. CDR3 in DNA: TGCGCCAGCAGCTTAGATGGAGTTACGCAGTATTTT. This sequence encodes CASSLDGVTQYF.

This clonotype was seen repeatedly, ten times or more. The gene calls are TRBV5-5 and TRBJ2-2; no reliable D call. CDR1 is SGHKS, CDR2 YYEKEE, per germline (reference sequence). This CDR3 is built from 15 residues. Deletions cut 4 bases from V and 5 bases from J, with 15 bases between. The CDR3 DNA is TGTGCCAGCAGCCTCGCGTCGTCGAGGACCGGGGAGCTGTTTTTT. Translation gives CASSLASSRTGELFF.

The sample holds many counts of this clonotype. The chain combines TRBV7-8 with TRBJ2-1, with D tentatively TRBD1 or TRBD2 (5 bases each). The CDR3 spans 16 residues. The ends were cut back, 3 bases at V and 1 base at J, with 13 bases in the middle. Germline CDR1 is SGHVS and CDR2 is FQNEAQ. This CDR3 is CASSLWGGSSYNEQFF. CDR3 DNA sequence: TGTGCCAGCAGCTTGTGGGGCGGGTCATCCTACAATGAGCAGTTCTTC.

This clonotype has ten or more counts. V and J are TRBV29-1 and TRBJ2-2; tentative D call: TRBD2 (5 bases). Deletions cut 4 bases from V and 4 bases from J, with 13 bases between. Germline V lookup: CDR1 SQVTM, CDR2 ANQGSEA. The CDR3 length is 14 residues. This CDR3 reads CSVGGPLGTGELFF. The CDR3, as DNA: TGCAGCGTTGGAGGGCCACTGGGCACCGGGGAGCTGTTTTTT.

The V gene is TRBV6-7, the J gene TRBJ2-7; 7 bases map to TRBD2. TRBV6-7 is treated as an ORF (open reading frame) with a function not yet certain. There are 16 residues in the CDR3. The V gene end was trimmed by 6 bases and the J gene end by 1 base; junction bases not matched to a gene: 12. The CDR3 bases are TGTGCCAGCAGCCCTACGCTCGCTAGCGGTTCCTACGAGCAGTACTTC. Translated: CASSPTLASGSYEQYF.

This clonotype was observed at least ten times. J is TRBJ1-1 and V is TRBV5-1; TRBD1 might be the D (5 bases). CDR1 and CDR2 (germline): SGHRS, YFSETQ. This CDR3 is built from 14 residues. V was cut by 0 bases and J by 3 bases, with 9 bases left in between. CDR3 sequence: CASSLGDFHTEAFF. The CDR3 DNA reads TGCGCCAGCAGCTTGGGGGACTTCCACACTGAAGCTTTCTTT. Drawing the rest from reference TRBV5-1 and TRBJ1-1, the complete variable domain is KAGVTQTPRYLIKTRGQQVTLSCSPISGHRSVSWYQQTPGQGLQFLFEYFSETQRNKGNFPGRFSGRQFSNSRSEMNVSTLELGDSALYLCASSLGDFHTEAFFGQGTRLTVV.

This clonotype has at least ten counts. The gene calls are TRBV6-1 and TRBJ1-2; maybe TRBD1 (5 bases). The CDR3 contains 15 residues. Germline V CDR1 and CDR2: MNHNS, SASEGT. V lost 0 bases, J lost 4 bases, and 12 bases lay in between. CDR3 protein: CASSEAGDGAYGYTF. The CDR3 nucleotides are TGTGCCAGCAGTGAAGCGGGCGACGGGGCCTATGGCTACACCTTC.

Concerning this clonotype itself: This may come from a read error, since a much larger clone is one base off. J is TRBJ1-4 and V is TRBV5-1; 9 bases match TRBD1. The CDR3 sequence is 15 residues long. Germline CDR1 and CDR2: SGHRS and YFSETQ. The V gene end was trimmed by 2 bases and the J gene end by 12 bases; junction bases not matched to a gene: 11. CDR3 residues: CASSFQGQGGEELFF. CDR3 coding DNA: TGCGCCAGCAGCTTTCAGGGACAGGGAGGGGAAGAACTGTTTTTT.

This clonotype has at least ten counts. The V and J genes are TRBV15 and TRBJ1-4; perhaps TRBD1 as D (6 bases). Trimming shortened V by 3 bases and J by 9 bases, and 11 bases separated the two germline ends. Germline V gives CDR1 LNHNV, CDR2 YYDKDF (reference sequence). CDR3 length equals 13 residues. Written as DNA, the CDR3 is TGTGCCACCAGCAGCAGGGGACGTCAAAAACTGTTTTTT. The encoded protein is CATSSRGRQKLFF.

This clonotype appeared a few times. V gene TRBV6-1 combines with J gene TRBJ2-5; weak D call: TRBD1 (5 bases). The V gene lost 2 bases and the J gene lost 7 bases, with 11 bases spanning the gap. The CDR3 covers 13 residues. The germline CDR1 and CDR2 sequences are MNHNS and SASEGT. For the CDR3, the DNA is TGTGCCAGCAGTGAAATACAGGAAGGGACCCAGTACTTC. Translated, it gives CASSEIQEGTQYF.

Details on this clonotype: A clone one base away is much larger, so this may be a read error. The conserved final phenylalanine or tryptophan is absent from the CDR3, which likely points to a read error. The gene calls are TRBV29-1 and TRBJ2-1; D is undetermined. Germline values: CDR1 SQVTM, CDR2 ANQGSEA. Deletions cut 6 bases from V and 9 bases from J, with 15 bases between. The CDR3 is 12 amino acids. DNA of the CDR3: TGCAGCGTACTATGGGTAGTGAGTGAGCAGTTCGTC. It encodes CSVLWVVSEQFV.

This clonotype was found many times. The chain links TRBV11-2 to TRBJ2-1, with 8 bases identical to TRBD2. The CDR3 is 13 amino acids. The J segment lost 9 bases and the V segment lost 7 bases, leaving 8 bases of the junction unmatched. Germline loops: CDR1 SGHAT, CDR2 FQNNGV. The CDR3 bases are TGTGCCAGCACAGCCGGGGGGGCAGGTGAGCAGTTCTTC. Protein sequence: CASTAGGAGEQFF.

The rearrangement links TRBV11-2 to TRBJ2-7; D perhaps matches TRBD1 (6 bases). The CDR3 has 15 residues. Trimming removed 4 bases at V and 6 bases at J, with 19 bases between. In germline, CDR1 is SGHAT, CDR2 FQNNGV. This CDR3 reads CASSSVQGILREQYF. The CDR3 nucleotides are TGTGCCAGCAGCTCAGTCCAGGGGATTCTGCGCGAGCAGTACTTC.

The table lists this clonotype with many counts. The genes are TRBV20-1 and TRBJ2-3; 8 nucleotides match TRBD1. The CDR3 runs 15 residues. Trimming cost V 5 bases and J 2 bases; bases outside gene matches: 9. The germline V gene has CDR1 DFQATT and CDR2 SNEGSKA (reference sequence). In nucleotides, the CDR3 is TGCAGTGCTCCGGACAGGGAGACGTCCACAGATACGCAGTATTTT. It codes for CSAPDRETSTDTQYF.

This clonotype was counted ten times or more. V gene TRBV6-1 combines with J gene TRBJ1-1; D is unresolved. Trimming stripped 6 bases from V and 1 base from J, with 15 bases between. The CDR3 has 15 amino acids. Germline V gene sequence: CDR1 MNHNS, CDR2 SASEGT. The CDR3 sequence is CASSPMSRPNTEAFF. The CDR3 coding sequence is TGTGCCAGCAGCCCCATGTCGAGGCCGAACACTGAAGCTTTCTTT.